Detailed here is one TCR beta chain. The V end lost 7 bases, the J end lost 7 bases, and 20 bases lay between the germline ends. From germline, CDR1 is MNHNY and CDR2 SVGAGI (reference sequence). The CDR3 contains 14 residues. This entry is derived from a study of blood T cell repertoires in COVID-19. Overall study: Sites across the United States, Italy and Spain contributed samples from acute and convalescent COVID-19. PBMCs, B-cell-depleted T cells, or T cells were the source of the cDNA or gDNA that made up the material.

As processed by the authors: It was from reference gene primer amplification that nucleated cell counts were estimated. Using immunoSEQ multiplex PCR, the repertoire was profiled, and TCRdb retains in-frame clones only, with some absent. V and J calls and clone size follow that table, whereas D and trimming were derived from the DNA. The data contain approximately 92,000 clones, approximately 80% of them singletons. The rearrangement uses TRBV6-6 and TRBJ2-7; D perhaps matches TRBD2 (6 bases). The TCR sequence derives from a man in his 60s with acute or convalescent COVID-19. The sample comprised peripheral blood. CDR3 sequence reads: CASTLGTGAWEQYV. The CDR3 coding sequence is TGTGCCAGCACCCTAGGGACGGGAGCTTGGGAGCAGTACGTC.